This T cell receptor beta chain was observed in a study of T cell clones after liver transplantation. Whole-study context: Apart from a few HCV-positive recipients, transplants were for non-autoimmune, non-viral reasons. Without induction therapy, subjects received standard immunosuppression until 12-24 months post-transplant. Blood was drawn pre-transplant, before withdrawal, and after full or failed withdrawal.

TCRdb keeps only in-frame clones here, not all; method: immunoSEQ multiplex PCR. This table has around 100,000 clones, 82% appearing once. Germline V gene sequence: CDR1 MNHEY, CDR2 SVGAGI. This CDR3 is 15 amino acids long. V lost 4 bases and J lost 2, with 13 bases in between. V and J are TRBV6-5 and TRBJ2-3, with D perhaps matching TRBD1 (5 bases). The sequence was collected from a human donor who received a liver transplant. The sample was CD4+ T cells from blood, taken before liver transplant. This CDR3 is CASSSQGLNTDTQYF. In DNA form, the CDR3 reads TGTGCCAGCAGTTCCCAGGGTCTGAACACAGATACGCAGTATTTT.